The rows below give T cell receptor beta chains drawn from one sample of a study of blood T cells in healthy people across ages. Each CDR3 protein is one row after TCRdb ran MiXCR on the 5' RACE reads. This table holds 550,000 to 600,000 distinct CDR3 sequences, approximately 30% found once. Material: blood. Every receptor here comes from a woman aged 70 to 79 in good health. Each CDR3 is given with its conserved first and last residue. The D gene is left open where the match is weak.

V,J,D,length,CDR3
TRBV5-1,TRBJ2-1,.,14,CASGPPGLNNEQFF
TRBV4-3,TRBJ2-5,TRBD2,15,CASSRSGGVQETQYF
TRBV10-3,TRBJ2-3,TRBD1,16,CAISPTGFGGTDTQYF
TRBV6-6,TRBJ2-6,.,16,CASSYTSGPGANVLTF
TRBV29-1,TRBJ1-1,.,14,CSVEGGRPNTEAFF
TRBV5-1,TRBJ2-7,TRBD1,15,CASSLINRGRSEQYF
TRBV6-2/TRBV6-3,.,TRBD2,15,CAAAVLSGGDNEQFF
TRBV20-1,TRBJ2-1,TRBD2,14,CSPSGGSSYNEQFF
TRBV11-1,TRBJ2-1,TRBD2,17,CASSPSGRGAFYNEQFF
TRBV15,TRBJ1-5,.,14,CAFPQVGSNQPQHF
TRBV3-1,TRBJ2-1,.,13,CASSQAGGNEQFF
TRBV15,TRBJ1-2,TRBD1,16,CATSRGLTGRNYGYTF
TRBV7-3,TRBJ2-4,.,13,CASSPGGLSIQYF
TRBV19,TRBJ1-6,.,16,CASRTGGGSYNSPLHF
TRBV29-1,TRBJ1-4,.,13,CSVAGSGEEKLFF
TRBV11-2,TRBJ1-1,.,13,CASRQGSWTEAFF
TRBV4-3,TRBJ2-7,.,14,CASSPEGQPYEQYF
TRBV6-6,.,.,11,CASSNHRTQFF
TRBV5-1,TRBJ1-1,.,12,CASTLFSGKAFF
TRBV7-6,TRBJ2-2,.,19,CASSPNPPAGTKNTGELFF
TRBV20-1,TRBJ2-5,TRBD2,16,CSAGPIGAGGQETQYF
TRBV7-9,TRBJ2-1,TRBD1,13,CASSPGQSNEQFF
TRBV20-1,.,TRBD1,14,CSANWDRGPYEQYF
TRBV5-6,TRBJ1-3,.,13,CASSLDAGNTIYF
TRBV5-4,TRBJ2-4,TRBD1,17,CASSAATGALTKNIQYF
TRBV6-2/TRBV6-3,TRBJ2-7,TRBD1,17,CASSYSRNGTGRYEQYF
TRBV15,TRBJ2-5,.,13,CATSRTERASQYF
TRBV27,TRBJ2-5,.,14,CASSFRQGSQTQCF
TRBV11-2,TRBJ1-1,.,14,CASSLGGPSTEAFF
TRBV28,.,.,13,CASSLHSTYEQYF
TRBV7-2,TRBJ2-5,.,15,CAGSLTGSRGETQYF